Below, 20 T cell receptor beta chains from the same sample are listed, as sequenced in a study of blood T cell repertoires in COVID-19. Produced via immunoSEQ multiplex PCR; TCRdb's table is partial and in-frame only. The table records around 260,000 clones, approximately 80% of them present only once. The sample consisted of peripheral blood. Every receptor here comes from a man in his sixties with acute or convalescent COVID-19.

The V gene is TRBV7-2, the J gene TRBJ2-2; D is ambiguous. CDR1 and CDR2 (germline): SGHTA, FQGNSA. Trimming pared 5 bases from V and 6 bases from J, leaving 19 bases between. There are 16 residues in the CDR3. The CDR3 nucleotides read TGTGCCAGCAGCCAAATGGGCATAGGTTTTGCCGGGGAGCTGTTTTTT. The encoded protein is CASSQMGIGFAGELFF.

The chain combines TRBV5-1 with TRBJ2-7; tentatively, D is TRBD1 (6 bases). CDR1 and CDR2 (germline): SGHRS, YFSETQ. The CDR3 consists of 15 residues. V was cut by 4 bases and J by 1 base, with 15 bases left in between. CDR3 in amino acids: CASSASRGESYEQYF. CDR3 nucleotide sequence: TGCGCCAGCAGCGCTTCCAGGGGAGAATCCTACGAGCAGTACTTC.

The chain couples TRBV7-2 to TRBJ2-1; 10 bases are a match to TRBD2. Germline values: CDR1 SGHTA, CDR2 FQGNSA. V dropped 2 bases and J dropped 4; count of bases not matched to a gene: 2. This CDR3 contains 15 residues. CDR3 residues: CASSLLAGEYNEQFF. The DNA of the CDR3 is TGTGCCAGCAGCTTACTAGCGGGGGAGTACAATGAGCAGTTCTTC. Together with reference TRBV7-2 and TRBJ2-1, the CDR3 gives the full variable domain: GAGVSQSPSNKVTEKGKDVELRCDPISGHTALYWYRQSLGQGLEFLIYFQGNSAPDKSGLPSDRFSAERTGGSVSTLTIQRTQQEDSAVYLCASSLLAGEYNEQFFGPGTRLTVL.

J is TRBJ2-5 and V is TRBV29-1, with 8 positions matching TRBD1. Germline CDR1 SQVTM, CDR2 ANQGSEA. Unmatched junction bases numbered 15, after V lost 4 bases and J lost 5 bases. The CDR3 is 16 residues long. This CDR3 reads CSVVELRQGMWETQYF. CDR3 sequence (DNA): TGCAGCGTTGTAGAACTGAGACAGGGGATGTGGGAGACCCAGTACTTC.

V is TRBV28 and J is TRBJ2-7; D possibly corresponds to TRBD2 (5 bases). In germline, CDR1 is MDHEN, CDR2 SYDVKM. The CDR3 has 13 amino acids. Deletions cut 2 bases from V and 5 bases from J, with 10 bases between. The CDR3, as DNA: TGTGCCAGCAGTTTACCGGGGTCCAACGAGCAGTACTTC. It encodes CASSLPGSNEQYF. The full variable domain, rest sourced from reference TRBV28 and TRBJ2-7, is DVKVTQSSRYLVKRTGEKVFLECVQDMDHENMFWYRQDPGLGLRLIYFSYDVKMKEKGDIPEGYSVSREKKERFSLILESASTNQTSMYLCASSLPGSNEQYFGPGTRLTVT.

The chain joins TRBV7-2 to TRBJ2-7; D not resolved. Trimming pared 1 base from V and 4 bases from J, leaving 5 bases between. CDR1 is SGHTA, CDR2 FQGNSA, per germline. The CDR3 spans 12 residues. CDR3 in DNA: TGTGCCAGCAGCTTAGTCCATTACGAGCAGTACTTC. Encoded protein: CASSLVHYEQYF.

The chain employs TRBV21-1 and TRBJ2-3; the table gives TRBD1 as D, unverified against the DNA. TRBV21-1 is an annotated pseudogene. This CDR3 is built from 16 residues. The CDR3 reads CASSKGQGPSTDTQYF. In DNA, the CDR3 is TGTGCCAGCAGCAAGGGACAGGGCCCAAGCACAGATACGCAGTATTTT.

Here the CDR3 reads CATRTGAGDVSRDSGNTIYF. For the CDR3, the DNA is TGTGCCACCAGGACCGGGGCAGGGGACGTTAGTAGGGACTCTGGAAACACCATATATTTT. V and J are TRBV24-1 and TRBJ1-3; the D gene is possibly TRBD1 (6 bases). The CDR3 has 20 residues. The germline V and J ends were trimmed by 7 bases and 0 bases, with 27 bases remaining between them. CDR1 and CDR2 from the germline V gene are KGHDR and SFDVKD.

This chain uses TRBV5-8 with TRBJ2-2; 7 bases map to TRBD2. The germline V gene encodes CDR1 SGHTS and CDR2 YDEGEE. The CDR3 has 15 amino acids. V dropped 7 bases and J dropped 1; count of bases not matched to a gene: 7. DNA of the CDR3: TGTGCCAGCGGCCGAGGGAGGGGGAACACCGGGGAGCTGTTTTTT. Protein: CASGRGRGNTGELFF.

The V gene is TRBV27, the J gene TRBJ2-7; TRBD1 aligns across 7 bases. In germline, CDR1 is MNHEY, CDR2 SMNVEV (reference sequence). CDR3 length equals 13 residues. Trimming removed 8 bases from V and 7 bases from J; junction bases left unmatched: 11. This CDR3 is CASGRDSFLEQYF. In DNA form, the CDR3 reads TGTGCCAGCGGTCGGGACAGCTTCCTGGAGCAGTACTTC.

The chain employs TRBV3-1 (or the pseudogene TRBV3-2) and TRBJ1-2; D is unclear. In germline, CDR1 is LGHDT, CDR2 YNNKEL (reference sequence). The CDR3 loop spans 14 amino acids. V was pared by 0 bases and J by 6 bases, with 11 bases between. The CDR3 nucleotides are TGTGCCAGCAGCCAAGATGAGGGTAGGCATGGCTACACCTTC. Translating gives CASSQDEGRHGYTF.

In its sample, this clone was seen once. This CDR3 reads CATSDFAGGQETQYF. The CDR3 bases are TGTGCCACCAGTGATTTTGCAGGGGGCCAAGAGACCCAGTACTTC. The V gene is TRBV24-1, the J gene TRBJ2-5; 7 bases are shared with TRBD1. The germline CDR1 and CDR2 sequences are KGHDR and SFDVKD. This CDR3 spans 15 amino acids. The J segment lost 1 base and the V segment lost 1 base, leaving 2 bases of the junction unmatched.

The chain combines TRBV27 with TRBJ2-7; possibly TRBD1 for D (6 bases). The CDR3 loop spans 15 amino acids. The V and J ends lost 6 bases and 2 bases respectively, with 17 bases between them. From germline, CDR1 is MNHEY and CDR2 SMNVEV (reference sequence). The CDR3 DNA follows: TGTGCCAGCAGCCGACAAGGGACAACGACCTACGAGCAGTACTTC. The encoded protein is CASSRQGTTTYEQYF.

This clone occurred once. V is TRBV18 and J is TRBJ2-5, with D maybe TRBD1 (5 bases). This CDR3 region has 17 residues. Germline V gene lookup returns CDR1 KGHSH and CDR2 LQKENI. V lost 3 bases, J lost 1 base, and 18 bases lay in between. The CDR3 reads CASSPRSSGISQETQYF. CDR3 nucleotides: TGTGCCAGCTCACCCAGGAGTTCAGGGATCTCCCAAGAGACCCAGTACTTC.

This chain joins TRBV7-9 and TRBJ1-3; D is unclear. The ends were cut back, 11 bases at V and 0 bases at J, with 14 bases in the middle. The CDR3 length is 14 residues. The germline V gene has CDR1 SEHNR and CDR2 FQNEAQ (reference sequence). CDR3 region: CALRSGGSGNTIYF. In nucleotides, the CDR3 is TGTGCCTTGAGGAGTGGTGGCTCTGGAAACACCATATATTTT.

The rearrangement uses TRBV10-3 and TRBJ1-3; 7 bases agree with TRBD1. CDR3 size: 16 residues. Looked up from germline, CDR1 is ENHRY and CDR2 is SYGVKD. Unmatched junction bases numbered 17, after V lost 8 bases and J lost 7 bases. CDR3 sequence (DNA): TGTGCCATCGGTGGACAGGAGGCCTTCGGCGGGAACACCATATATTTT. Amino acid sequence: CAIGGQEAFGGNTIYF.

The rearrangement links TRBV5-1 to TRBJ2-7; D call uncertain. The germline V gene has CDR1 SGHRS and CDR2 YFSETQ. The CDR3 has 14 residues. The V gene lost 1 base and the J gene lost 4 bases, with 12 bases spanning the gap. The CDR3 sequence is CASSLNPPVYEQYF. In DNA form, the CDR3 reads TGCGCCAGCAGCTTGAATCCACCAGTTTACGAGCAGTACTTC.

This clone was seen only once. The chain recombines TRBV5-1 with TRBJ1-2, with D possibly TRBD1 on 6 matching bases. V was shortened by 0 bases and J by 4 bases, with 16 bases between the two germline ends. This CDR3 comprises 16 residues. CDR1 is SGHRS, CDR2 YFSETQ, per germline. The CDR3 bases are TGCGCCAGCAGCTTGGACAGGGCGGGGGTTGTCTATGGCTACACCTTC. Residues: CASSLDRAGVVYGYTF.

V is TRBV10-3 and J is TRBJ2-5; 9 positions match TRBD1. Trimming removed 6 bases from V and 9 bases from J; junction bases left unmatched: 17. Germline CDR1 and CDR2: ENHRY and SYGVKD. The CDR3 consists of 16 residues. The CDR3 is CAISELGQGRSGAQYF. The CDR3 nucleotides are TGTGCCATCAGCGAATTGGGACAGGGCCGGTCAGGGGCCCAGTACTTC.

The chain joins TRBV4-3 to TRBJ1-5; no clear D gene. CDR1 is LGHNA and CDR2 is YSLEER in the germline V gene. This CDR3 has 16 residues. V shed 0 bases and J shed 6 bases, with 15 bases lying between them. For the CDR3, the DNA is TGCGCCAGCAGCCAAGATGGTGGTGAGGGAGGTCAGCCCCAGCATTTT. Translating it yields CASSQDGGEGGQPQHF.